The 19 T cell receptor beta chains reported below all come from one sample, sequenced in a study of blood T cell repertoires in COVID-19. TCRdb's table, derived via immunoSEQ multiplex PCR, lists solely in-frame clones and lacks some. The table lists around 300,000 clones, approximately 89% of them singletons. The sample taken for sequencing was PBMCs or T cells enriched from blood (not recorded which). The receptor set was obtained from an older woman who had recovered from COVID-19.

This chain joins TRBV27 and TRBJ2-7, with 10 bases fitting TRBD1. From germline, CDR1 is MNHEY and CDR2 SMNVEV (reference sequence). The CDR3 is made up of 14 amino acids. Trimming removed 5 bases from V and 6 bases from J; junction bases left unmatched: 7. In DNA, the CDR3 is TGTGCCAGCAGTACGCCGGGACAGGGGACCGAGCAGTACTTC. It is translated as CASSTPGQGTEQYF.

V usage is TRBV29-1 and J usage is TRBJ1-1; 8 nucleotides agree with TRBD1. The CDR3 is made up of 12 amino acids. Looked up from germline, CDR1 is SQVTM and CDR2 is ANQGSEA. V shed 6 bases, J shed 3 bases, and the junction held 3 bases outside the gene matches. Here the CDR3 reads CSVQGVDTEAFF. The CDR3 DNA sequence: TGCAGCGTACAGGGGGTGGACACTGAAGCTTTCTTT.

This clone was observed a handful of times. The CDR3 region has the DNA TGTGCCTGGAGTGTGGGCGCGGGAACCACAGATACGCAGTATTTT. This encodes CAWSVGAGTTDTQYF. The rearrangement joins TRBV30 to TRBJ2-3; D possibly corresponds to TRBD2 (6 bases). The germline CDR1 and CDR2 sequences are GTSNPN and SVGIG (reference sequence). The germline V and J ends were trimmed by 0 bases and 2 bases, with 12 bases remaining between them. The CDR3 is 15 residues long.

Written as DNA, the CDR3 is TGCGCCAGCAGCCGGCCGGGCTCTGGAAACACCATATATTTT. Its protein product is CASSRPGSGNTIYF. This rearrangement joins TRBV4-1 to TRBJ1-3; D is undetermined. The CDR3 runs 14 residues. The germline gives CDR1 MGHRA, CDR2 YSYEKL. Between the trimmed V and J ends, which lost 4 bases and 0 bases, there was a span of 7 bases.

The chain links TRBV2 to TRBJ1-2; 9 bases are a match to TRBD1. The CDR3 has 14 residues. V trimming: 5 bases; J trimming: 6 bases; junction bases outside the gene matches: 7. CDR1 is SNHLY, CDR2 FYNNEI, per germline. The DNA of the CDR3 is TGTGCCAGCAGTAACCGGGACAGGGTTGATGGCTACACCTTC. This codes for CASSNRDRVDGYTF.

CDR3 loop: CASSLSGGGWTGELFF. In DNA, the CDR3 is TGCGCCAGCAGCCTTTCTGGCGGGGGTTGGACCGGGGAGCTGTTTTTT. V and J are TRBV5-1 and TRBJ2-2, with 7 nucleotides matching TRBD2. The CDR3 spans 16 residues. In germline, CDR1 is SGHRS, CDR2 YFSETQ. The J segment lost 5 bases and the V segment lost 4 bases, leaving 11 bases of the junction unmatched. The whole variable domain, remainder taken from reference TRBV5-1 and TRBJ2-2, is KAGVTQTPRYLIKTRGQQVTLSCSPISGHRSVSWYQQTPGQGLQFLFEYFSETQRNKGNFPGRFSGRQFSNSRSEMNVSTLELGDSALYLCASSLSGGGWTGELFFGEGSRLTVL.

The chain is built from TRBV19 and TRBJ1-5; TRBD1 matches at 7 bases. Germline CDR1 reads LNHDA; CDR2 reads SQIVND (reference sequence). The CDR3 sequence is 13 residues long. The ends lost 3 bases at V and 6 bases at J; junction bases unmatched: 2. The chain's CDR3 is CASSISGGQPQHF. The CDR3 nucleotides read TGTGCCAGTAGTATCTCAGGGGGTCAGCCCCAGCATTTT.

V and J are TRBV28 and TRBJ2-7, with a possible D match to TRBD2 (5 bases). The CDR3 consists of 14 residues. V gave up 6 bases and J gave up 5 bases, with 17 bases separating them. Germline loops: CDR1 MDHEN, CDR2 SYDVKM. This CDR3 reads CASRLVGERHEQYF. In nucleotides, the CDR3 is TGTGCCAGCAGGCTCGTTGGGGAGCGCCACGAGCAGTACTTC.

The chain joins TRBV5-4 to TRBJ1-1, with D hard to call. Trimming shortened V by 1 base and J by 6 bases, and 4 bases separated the two germline ends. The germline V gene has CDR1 SGHNT and CDR2 YYREEE (reference sequence). The CDR3 contains 11 residues. The CDR3 reads CASSLRAEAFF. Here the CDR3 DNA reads TGTGCCAGCAGCTTGCGCGCTGAAGCTTTCTTT.

The chain uses TRBV9 and TRBJ2-5; TRBD2 matches at 9 bases. V dropped 6 bases and J dropped 5; count of bases not matched to a gene: 11. Looked up from germline, CDR1 is SGDLS and CDR2 is YYNGEE. This CDR3 has 15 amino acids. The CDR3 loop reads CASNSGRLAWETQYF. Here the CDR3 DNA reads TGTGCCAGCAATAGCGGGAGATTGGCGTGGGAGACCCAGTACTTC.

The CDR3 DNA reads TGTGCCAGCAGCCCCAGGCGGGGACTAGCGGGCAACAATGAGCAGTTCTTC. This sequence encodes CASSPRRGLAGNNEQFF. The chain has TRBV6-2 or TRBV6-3 and TRBJ2-1; the match to TRBD2 covers 12 bases. In germline, CDR1 is MNHEY, CDR2 SVGEGT. V was pared by 6 bases and J by 5 bases, with 11 bases of the junction left unmatched. This CDR3 contains 17 residues.

The rearrangement uses TRBV9 and TRBJ1-3; D possibly corresponds to TRBD1 (6 bases). The germline gives CDR1 SGDLS, CDR2 YYNGEE. The CDR3 has 15 residues. V was cut by 2 bases and J by 1 base, with 10 bases left in between. The CDR3 region is CASSVQGISGNTIYF. In nucleotides, the CDR3 is TGTGCCAGCAGCGTCCAGGGGATTTCTGGAAACACCATATATTTT.

This clone appeared once. This chain uses TRBV5-4 with TRBJ1-2; TRBD1 matches at 7 bases. Germline CDR1 SGHNT, CDR2 YYREEE (reference sequence). There are 15 residues in the CDR3. V was pared by 4 bases and J by 7 bases, with 13 bases of the junction left unmatched. The CDR3 sequence is CASSRIQGSEAGYTF. The CDR3 DNA reads TGTGCCAGCAGCCGTATACAGGGGAGTGAGGCTGGCTACACCTTC. The variable domain in full, completed from reference TRBV5-4 and TRBJ1-2, reads ETGVTQSPTHLIKTRGQQVTLRCSSQSGHNTVSWYQQALGQGPQFIFQYYREEENGRGNFPPRFSGLQFPNYSSELNVNALELDDSALYLCASSRIQGSEAGYTFGSGTRLTVV.

The J gene is TRBJ1-4, the V gene TRBV19, with TRBD1 as a possible D gene (5 bases). Trimming pared 5 bases from V and 10 bases from J, leaving 14 bases between. CDR1 and CDR2 from the germline V gene are LNHDA and SQIVND (reference sequence). This CDR3 spans 13 amino acids. CDR3: CASSEGQTGKLFF. CDR3 nucleotides: TGTGCCAGTAGTGAAGGACAAACCGGAAAACTGTTTTTT.

This chain joins TRBV7-3 and TRBJ1-3, with D tentatively TRBD1 (6 bases). The CDR3 length is 19 residues. The V end lost 1 base, the J end lost 0 bases, and 19 bases lay between the germline ends. Germline V gives CDR1 SGHTA, CDR2 FQGTGA. The CDR3 nucleotides are TGTGCCAGCAGCTTAAAAGGCCCCCAGGGGTTCAGCTCTGGAAACACCATATATTTT. The encoded protein is CASSLKGPQGFSSGNTIYF.

The V call is TRBV7-3, the J call TRBJ1-1; 8 nucleotides align to TRBD1. The J segment lost 3 bases and the V segment lost 5 bases, leaving 2 bases of the junction unmatched. This CDR3 is built from 13 residues. Germline lookup yields CDR1 SGHTA and CDR2 FQGTGA. The CDR3 spells CASSQGADTEAFF. The CDR3 nucleotides read TGTGCCAGCAGCCAGGGGGCCGACACTGAAGCTTTCTTT.

This chain connects TRBV19 to TRBJ2-7; TRBD2 agrees at 8 bases. The CDR3 runs to 14 residues. Germline CDR1 reads LNHDA; CDR2 reads SQIVND (reference sequence). V lost 5 bases and J lost 2; bases outside the gene matches: 5. The CDR3: CASSSGGWAYEQYF. The CDR3 DNA sequence: TGTGCCAGTAGTTCGGGGGGGTGGGCCTACGAGCAGTACTTC.

The chain has TRBV2 and TRBJ2-7; 9 nucleotides match TRBD2. V lost 3 bases, J lost 4 bases, and 10 bases stayed unmatched. This CDR3 contains 16 residues. Germline V gene sequence: CDR1 SNHLY, CDR2 FYNNEI. CDR3 DNA: TGTGCCAGCAGTGACTGGGCGGGAGGGCCTGGTTACGAGCAGTACTTC. This codes for CASSDWAGGPGYEQYF.

The chain has TRBV4-1 and TRBJ1-2; D might be TRBD1 (6 bases). Trimming stripped 2 bases from V and 5 bases from J, with 15 bases between. The CDR3 sequence is 15 residues long. Per germline, CDR1 MGHRA and CDR2 YSYEKL. The CDR3 loop is CASSQQQGSAYGYTF. As DNA, the CDR3 is TGCGCCAGCAGCCAACAACAGGGATCCGCTTATGGCTACACCTTC.